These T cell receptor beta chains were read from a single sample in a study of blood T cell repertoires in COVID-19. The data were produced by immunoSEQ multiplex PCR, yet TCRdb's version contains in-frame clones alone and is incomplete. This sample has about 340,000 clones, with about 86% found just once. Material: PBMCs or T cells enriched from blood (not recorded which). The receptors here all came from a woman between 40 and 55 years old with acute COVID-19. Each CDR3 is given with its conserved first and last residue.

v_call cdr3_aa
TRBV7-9 CASSPDRGSFSSYNEQFF
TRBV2 CASITSGGSQETQYF
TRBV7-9 CASSLASDTQYF
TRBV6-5 CASSYRGGVYEQYF
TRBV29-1 CSAEPGQGSYEQYF
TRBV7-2 CASSLGQGRTQYF
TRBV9 CASSVGAPGGGGYTF
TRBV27 CASGWSGLSTDTQYF
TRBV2 CASSGTSGTYNEQFF
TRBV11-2 CASSLAFLRLAGGEDTQYF
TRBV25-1 CASSGQGPRGGDNYGYTF
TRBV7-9 CASSVAGTAIYTEAFF
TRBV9 CASSGTGGNTEAFF
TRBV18 CASSQASGNTEAFF
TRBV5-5 CASSLDRGRADEKLFF
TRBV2 CAGGSNNEQFF
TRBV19 CASSIRGSGQPQHF
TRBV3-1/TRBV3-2 CASSPGQGRSPLHF
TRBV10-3 CAISESSQALTNYGYTF
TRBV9 CASRKLGSNQPQHF
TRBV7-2 CASSLGQGALQYF
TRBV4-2 CASSQTFSWTGRQETQYF
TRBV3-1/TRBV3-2 CASSRPTGLTYEQYF
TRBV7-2 CASSLSGGGNQPQHF
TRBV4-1 CASSQEIAGAGDEQFF
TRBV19 CASSIARTSTPDEQYF
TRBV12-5 CASGLKLEEQYF
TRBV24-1 CATSDPKRHSGLSEPTQYF
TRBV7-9 CASSPLPGIYTGELFF
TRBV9 CASSPGVAGRLNTEAFF
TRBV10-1 CASTQGLFIQYF
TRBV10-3 CAISASLDRGKAFF
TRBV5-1 CASSLEPQGGNSPLHF
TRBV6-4 CASSIGLAGSNEQFF
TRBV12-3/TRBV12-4 CASSLIPGDLYF
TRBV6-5 CASSTPRGGGYTF
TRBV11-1 CASSPDRVSYNEQFF
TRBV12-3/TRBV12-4 CASSSTSTGELFF
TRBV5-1 CASSPLGGTSGRGPYEQYF
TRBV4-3 CASSPGRGSSYEQYF
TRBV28 CASSPRREKLFF
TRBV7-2 CASSLGSSNTEAFF
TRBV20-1 CSASIVVEGEQYF
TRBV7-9 CASSLGPTGVSNQPQHF
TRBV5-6 CASSHRGKGTDTQYF
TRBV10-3 CAIMEQGQGDEQFF
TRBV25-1 CASRGQGAGSYEQYF